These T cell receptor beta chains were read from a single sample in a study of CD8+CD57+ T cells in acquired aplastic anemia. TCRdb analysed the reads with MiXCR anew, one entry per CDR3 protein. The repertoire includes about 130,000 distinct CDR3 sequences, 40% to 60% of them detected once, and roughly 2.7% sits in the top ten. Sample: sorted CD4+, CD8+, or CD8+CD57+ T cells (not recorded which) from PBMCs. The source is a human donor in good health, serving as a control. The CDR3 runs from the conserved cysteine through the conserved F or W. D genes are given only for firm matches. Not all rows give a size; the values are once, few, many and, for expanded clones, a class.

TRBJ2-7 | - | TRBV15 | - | TGTGCCACCAGCAGAGAACCCCGTGGGGGCTACGAGCAGTACTTC | CATSREPRGGYEQYF
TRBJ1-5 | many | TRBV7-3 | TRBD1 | TGTGCCAGCAGCTCCTGGGACAGACCGAATAGCAATCAGCCCCAGCATTTT | CASSSWDRPNSNQPQHF
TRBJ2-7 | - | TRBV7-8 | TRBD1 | TGTGCCAGCAGCCTCTTGGAGGGACAGGGTGAGGAGCAGTACTTC | CASSLLEGQGEEQYF
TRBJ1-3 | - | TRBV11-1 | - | TGTGCCAGCAGCTTAGTAGAATACGGAAACACCATATATTTT | CASSLVEYGNTIYF
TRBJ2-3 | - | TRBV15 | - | TGTGCCACCAGCAGAGAGGCAGCTTCCTACAATGAGCAGTATTTT | CATSREAASYNEQYF
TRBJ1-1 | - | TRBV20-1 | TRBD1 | TGCAGTGCTGGGGAACCGGGACAGTCCTTTGAAGCTTTCTTT | CSAGEPGQSFEAFF
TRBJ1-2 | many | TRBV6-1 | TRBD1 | TGTGCCAGCATCGGACAGGGTTTCGCTTCGGAAGGCTACACCTTC | CASIGQGFASEGYTF
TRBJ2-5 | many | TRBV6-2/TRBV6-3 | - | TGTGCCAGCAGTTTAACGGGACTTAAAGAGACCCAGTACTTC | CASSLTGLKETQYF
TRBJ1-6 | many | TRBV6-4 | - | TGTGCCAGCAGTGAGATGGGGGGGCAGTCACCCCTCCACTTT | CASSEMGGQSPLHF
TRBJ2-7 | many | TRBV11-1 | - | TGTGCCAGCAGCTTAGAGGGTGGAGTATACGAGCAGTACTTC | CASSLEGGVYEQYF
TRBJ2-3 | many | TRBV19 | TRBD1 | TGTGCCAGTAGCGACAGGGCAACAGATACGCAGTATTTT | CASSDRATDTQYF
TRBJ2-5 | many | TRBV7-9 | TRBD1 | TGTGCCAGCAGCTTCCTCCTTGGGACAGGAGAGACCCAGTACTTC | CASSFLLGTGETQYF
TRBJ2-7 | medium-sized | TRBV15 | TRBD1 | TGTGCCACCAGCAGAGAGGGAACAGGGGGCAGACGTGTCGAGCAGTACTTC | CATSREGTGGRRVEQYF
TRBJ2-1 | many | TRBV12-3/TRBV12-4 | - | TGTGCCAGCAGTTTGAGGGGGGGCCTAAGCAATGAGCAGTTCTTC | CASSLRGGLSNEQFF
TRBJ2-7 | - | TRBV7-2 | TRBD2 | TGTGCCAGCAGCGGGAGAGCGGGACTCTCCTACGAGCAGTACTTC | CASSGRAGLSYEQYF
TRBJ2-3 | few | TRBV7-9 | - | TGTGCCAGCAGCTCTCTAGTTGCGCAGTATTTT | CASSSLVAQYF
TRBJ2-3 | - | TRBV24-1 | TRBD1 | TGTGCCACCAGTGATCCCGGGACAGGGATGTCAGATACGCAGTATTTT | CATSDPGTGMSDTQYF
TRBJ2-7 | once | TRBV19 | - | TGTGCCAGTAGTATTACAGGTGGTTACGAGCAGTACTTC | CASSITGGYEQYF
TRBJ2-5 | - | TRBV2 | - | TGTGCCAGCAGTGTACAGCCGCAAGAGACCCAGTACTTC | CASSVQPQETQYF
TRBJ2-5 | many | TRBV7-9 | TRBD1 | TGTGCCAGCAGCTTAGGGACAGGGCCCTGGGAGACCCAGTACTTC | CASSLGTGPWETQYF
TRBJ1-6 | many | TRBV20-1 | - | TGCAGTGCTCTGGACAGAGTAAGATCACCCCTCCACTTT | CSALDRVRSPLHF
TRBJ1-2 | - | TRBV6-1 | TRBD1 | TGTGCCAGCAGTCGGAGTTCTCAGGGGGTTCTAAATGGCTACACCTTC | CASSRSSQGVLNGYTF
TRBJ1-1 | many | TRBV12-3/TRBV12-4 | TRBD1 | TGTGCCAGCAGAGTCGGACAGGGAAAAACTGAAGCTTTCTTT | CASRVGQGKTEAFF
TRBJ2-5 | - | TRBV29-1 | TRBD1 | TGCAGCGCACCCACCGGGACAGGGCGCCAAGAGACCCAGTACTTC | CSAPTGTGRQETQYF
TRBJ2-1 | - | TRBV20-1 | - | TGCAGTGCTAATCCGGTACAGGCCTACAATGAGCAGTTCTTC | CSANPVQAYNEQFF
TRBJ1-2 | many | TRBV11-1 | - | TGTGCCAGCAGCTTACCACGGACTATGGTTCATTATGGCTACACCTTC | CASSLPRTMVHYGYTF
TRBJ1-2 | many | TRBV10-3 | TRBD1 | TGTGCCATCAGTGAACAGGGGGGGAGGAACTATGGCTACACCTTC | CAISEQGGRNYGYTF
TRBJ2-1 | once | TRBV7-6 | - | TGTGCCAGCAGCTTAGCCCCGGGTCCTAGGCAGTTCTTC | CASSLAPGPRQFF
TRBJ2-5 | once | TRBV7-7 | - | TGTGCCAGCAGCTTAGCTCTCACAGGGGAGGTTAAGACCCAGTACTTC | CASSLALTGEVKTQYF
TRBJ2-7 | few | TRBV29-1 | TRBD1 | TGCAGCGCCAATGTTCGACAGGGCGAGCAGTACTTC | CSANVRQGEQYF
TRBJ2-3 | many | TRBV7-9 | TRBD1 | TGTGCCAGCAGCTTCGCCGGGGGACAGGGGACGCAGTATTTT | CASSFAGGQGTQYF
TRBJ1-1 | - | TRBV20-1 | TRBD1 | TGCAGTGCTAGACCCGGGACAGGGGGAGCTTTCTTT | CSARPGTGGAFF
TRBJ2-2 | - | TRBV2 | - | - | CASSILVTGELFF
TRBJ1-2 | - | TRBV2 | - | - | CAGSSGPERYGCTF
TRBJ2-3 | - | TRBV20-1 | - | TGCAGTGCTAGAGATCTAGGTGGTGTACGACCCACAGATACGCAGTATTTT | CSARDLGGVRPTDTQYF
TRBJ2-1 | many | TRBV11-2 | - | TGTGCCAGCAGCTTATTAAGTGCTACCTACAATGAGCAGTTCTTC | CASSLLSATYNEQFF
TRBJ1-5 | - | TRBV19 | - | TGTGCCAGTAGGCACAGGGAAGGGAAGCCCCAGCATTTT | CASRHREGKPQHF
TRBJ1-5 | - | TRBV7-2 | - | TGTGCCAGCAGCTTAGGCCCGTTCCAGCCCCAGCATTTT | CASSLGPFQPQHF
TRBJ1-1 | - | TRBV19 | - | TGTGCCAGTAGCGCCTCCCTGGGTTCAGCTTTCTTT | CASSASLGSAFF
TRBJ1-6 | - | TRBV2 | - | TGTGCCAGCAGTGCCGATATGGATTCACCCCTCCACTTT | CASSADMDSPLHF
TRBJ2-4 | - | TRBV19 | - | TGTGCCAGTAGTCGTCAGGGGGGTTGGGAAAACATTCAGTACTTC | CASSRQGGWENIQYF
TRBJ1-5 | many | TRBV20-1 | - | TGCAGTGCTCCAGGACGGGGGAATCAGCCCCAGCATTTT | CSAPGRGNQPQHF
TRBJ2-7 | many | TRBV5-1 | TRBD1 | TGCGCCAGCAGTCGAACAGGGGTAGAGACCTACGAGCAGTACTTC | CASSRTGVETYEQYF
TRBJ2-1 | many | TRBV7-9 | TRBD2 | TGTGCCAGCAGCTCCAGCGGGGGGACATACAATGAGCAGTTCTTC | CASSSSGGTYNEQFF
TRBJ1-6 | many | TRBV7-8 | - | TGTGCCAGCAGCGCTTACGGGGGATCCTATAATTCACCCCTCCACTTT | CASSAYGGSYNSPLHF
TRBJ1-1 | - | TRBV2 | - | TGTGCCAGCAGTGAGGACGGGAGCAATGAAGCTTTCTTT | CASSEDGSNEAFF
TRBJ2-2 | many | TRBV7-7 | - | TGTGCCAGCAGCTATAGCAGCACCGGGGAGCTGTTTTTT | CASSYSSTGELFF
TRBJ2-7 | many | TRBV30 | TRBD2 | TGTGCCTGGAGCCCCACGGGGGGAGCCTACGAGCAGTACTTC | CAWSPTGGAYEQYF
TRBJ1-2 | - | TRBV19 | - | TGTGCCAGTAGTCCGGGGGACACCAGCTATGGCCACACCTTC | CASSPGDTSYGHTF